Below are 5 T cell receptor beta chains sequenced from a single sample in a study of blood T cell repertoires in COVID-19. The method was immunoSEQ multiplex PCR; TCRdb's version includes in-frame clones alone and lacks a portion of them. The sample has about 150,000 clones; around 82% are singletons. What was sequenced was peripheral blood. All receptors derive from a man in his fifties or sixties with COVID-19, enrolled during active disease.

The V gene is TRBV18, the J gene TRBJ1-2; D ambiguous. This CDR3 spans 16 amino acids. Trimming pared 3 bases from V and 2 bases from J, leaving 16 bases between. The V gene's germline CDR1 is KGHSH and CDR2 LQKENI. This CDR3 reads CASSPSPHSGNYGYTF. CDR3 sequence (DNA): TGTGCCAGCTCACCCTCGCCACATTCGGGGAACTATGGCTACACCTTC. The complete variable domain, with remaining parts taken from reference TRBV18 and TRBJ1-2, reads NAGVMQNPRHLVRRRGQEARLRCSPMKGHSHVYWYRQLPEEGLKFMVYLQKENIIDESGMPKERFSAEFPKEGPSILRIQQVVRGDSAAYFCASSPSPHSGNYGYTFGSGTRLTVV.

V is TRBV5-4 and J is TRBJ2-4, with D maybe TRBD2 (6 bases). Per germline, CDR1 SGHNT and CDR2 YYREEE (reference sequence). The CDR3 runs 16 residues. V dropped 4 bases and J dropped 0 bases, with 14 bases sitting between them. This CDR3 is CASSPGGAIAKNIQYF. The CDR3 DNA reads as TGTGCCAGCAGCCCCGGAGGGGCTATAGCCAAAAACATTCAGTACTTC.

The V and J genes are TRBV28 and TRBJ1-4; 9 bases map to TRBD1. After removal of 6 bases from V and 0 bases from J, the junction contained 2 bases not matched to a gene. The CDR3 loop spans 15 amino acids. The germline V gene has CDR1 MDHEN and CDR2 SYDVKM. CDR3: CASSWTGATNEKLFF. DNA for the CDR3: TGTGCCAGCAGCTGGACAGGGGCAACTAATGAAAAACTGTTTTTT. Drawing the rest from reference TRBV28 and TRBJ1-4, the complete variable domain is DVKVTQSSRYLVKRTGEKVFLECVQDMDHENMFWYRQDPGLGLRLIYFSYDVKMKEKGDIPEGYSVSREKKERFSLILESASTNQTSMYLCASSWTGATNEKLFFGSGTQLSVL.

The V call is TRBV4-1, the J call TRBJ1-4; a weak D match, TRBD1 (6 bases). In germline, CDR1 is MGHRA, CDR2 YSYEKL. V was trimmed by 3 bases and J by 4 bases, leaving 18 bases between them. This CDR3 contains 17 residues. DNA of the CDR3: TGCGCCAGCAGCCACCGACAACCTGGACAGATTAATGAAAAACTGTTTTTT. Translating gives CASSHRQPGQINEKLFF.

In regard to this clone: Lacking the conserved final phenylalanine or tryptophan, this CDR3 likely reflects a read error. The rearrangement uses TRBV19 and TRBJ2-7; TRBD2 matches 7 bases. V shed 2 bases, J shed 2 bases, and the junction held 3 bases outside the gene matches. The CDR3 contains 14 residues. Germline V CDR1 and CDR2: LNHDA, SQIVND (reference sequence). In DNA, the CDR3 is TGTGCCAGTAGTATAAGGGAGGGCCCCTACGAGCAGTACCTC. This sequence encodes CASSIREGPYEQYL.